This is a list of T cell receptor beta chains from one sample in a study of blood T cell repertoires in COVID-19. Sequencing used immunoSEQ multiplex PCR; TCRdb keeps in-frame clones, though not all of them. Of some 670,000 clones listed, about 87% were seen once; the top ten hold roughly 0.25%. The source material was peripheral blood. The receptors shown here come from a woman aged 18 to 35 with acute or convalescent COVID-19. CDR3s include the opening cysteine and the closing phenylalanine or tryptophan. The D gene is left open where the match is weak. Size is stated for part of the rows, as once, few or many counts, or as a class when the clone is expanded.

v_gene	d_gene	abundance	j_gene	CDR3aa	CDR3nt
TRBV7-2	.	.	TRBJ2-3	CASSFGGGVSTDTQYF	TGTGCCAGCAGCTTTGGAGGGGGGGTTAGCACAGATACGCAGTATTTT
TRBV6-5	.	once	TRBJ1-4	CASKGPGVYEKLFF	TGTGCCAGCAAGGGGCCAGGGGTATATGAAAAACTGTTTTTT
TRBV19	.	.	TRBJ2-3	CASSIWGRSSDTQYF	TGTGCCAGTAGTATATGGGGCAGATCCTCCGATACGCAGTATTTT
TRBV6-2/TRBV6-3	.	.	TRBJ1-5	CASSWTDGGMGQPQHF	TGTGCCAGCAGCTGGACGGACGGAGGGATGGGTCAGCCCCAGCATTTT
TRBV10-3	.	.	TRBJ2-3	CAISEWLADTQYF	TGTGCCATCAGTGAGTGGTTAGCAGATACGCAGTATTTT
TRBV30	TRBD2	.	TRBJ2-3	CAWSVGAGGHTDTQYF	TGTGCCTGGAGTGTAGGTGCGGGGGGCCATACAGATACGCAGTATTTT
TRBV5-1	TRBD1	.	TRBJ1-2	CASSSGQGWGYTF	TGCGCCAGCAGCTCAGGACAGGGCTGGGGCTACACCTTC
TRBV6-5	TRBD1	.	TRBJ1-1	CASWTGLNTEAFF	TGTGCCAGCTGGACAGGGTTGAACACTGAAGCTTTCTTT
TRBV7-9	.	.	TRBJ2-3	CASSLGGAGDTQYF	TGTGCCAGCAGCTTAGGCGGGGCGGGCGATACGCAGTATTTT
TRBV4-2	TRBD2	.	TRBJ2-7	CASSQLTSGGAYEQYF	TGTGCCAGCAGCCAATTAACTAGCGGGGGGGCCTACGAGCAGTACTTC
TRBV11-2	TRBD1	.	TRBJ2-7	CASSLDRVAAYEQYF	TGTGCCAGCAGCTTGGACAGGGTCGCCGCCTACGAGCAGTACTTC
TRBV18	.	.	TRBJ1-6	CASSPQVDRRRDSPLHF	TGTGCCAGCTCACCCCAAGTAGACAGGCGCCGGGACTCACCCCTCCACTTT
TRBV19	TRBD1	few	TRBJ2-5	CASSIGAGGRETQYF	TGTGCCAGTAGTATAGGCGCAGGGGGCCGGGAGACCCAGTACTTC
TRBV13	TRBD2	.	TRBJ2-7	CASSWRIAGGRYEQYF	TGTGCCAGCAGCTGGCGGATAGCGGGGGGCCGCTACGAGCAGTACTTC
TRBV19	TRBD1	once	TRBJ1-2	CASSIRQGDGYTF	TGTGCCAGTAGTATCAGACAGGGAGATGGCTACACCTTC
TRBV2	.	.	TRBJ2-7	CASSEALGAYEQYF	TGTGCCAGCAGTGAAGCGCTAGGAGCCTACGAGCAGTACTTC
TRBV19	.	once	TRBJ1-3	CASSLGQNSGNTIYF	TGTGCCAGTAGCCTGGGACAAAACTCTGGAAACACCATATATTTT
TRBV19	.	.	TRBJ2-7	CASSTTAPYEQYF	TGTGCCAGTAGTACGACAGCCCCCTACGAGCAGTACTTC
TRBV4-1	TRBD1	.	TRBJ1-1	CASSQGPRGRGTEAFF	TGCGCCAGCAGCCAGGGTCCGAGGGGGCGAGGGACTGAAGCTTTCTTT
TRBV3-1/TRBV3-2	TRBD1	.	TRBJ2-2	CASSQDWDREGTGELFF	TGTGCCAGCAGCCAAGATTGGGACAGGGAGGGCACCGGGGAGCTGTTTTTT
TRBV4-3	TRBD1	.	TRBJ1-1	CASSQMGRDREAFF	TGCGCCAGCAGCCAAATGGGGCGGGACAGGGAAGCTTTCTTT
TRBV18	TRBD1	.	TRBJ1-5	CASSIYGTDSNQPQHF	TGTGCCAGCTCTATATACGGGACAGATAGCAATCAGCCCCAGCATTTT
TRBV19	.	.	TRBJ1-6	CASSGQGILAPLHF	TGTGCCAGTAGTGGCCAGGGGATCTTAGCTCCCCTCCACTTT
TRBV19	TRBD2	.	TRBJ2-5	CASSKASGGVQKSYQYF	TGTGCCAGTAGTAAAGCTAGCGGGGGGGTTCAAAAGAGTTACCAGTACTTC
TRBV21-1	.	.	TRBJ1-3	CASSKGGTGDSGNTIYF	TGTGCCAGCAGCAAAGGGGGGACAGGGGACTCTGGAAACACCATATATTTT
TRBV11-2	.	.	TRBJ1-4	CASSLDRNEKLFF	TGTGCCAGCAGCTTAGACCGTAATGAAAAACTGTTTTTT